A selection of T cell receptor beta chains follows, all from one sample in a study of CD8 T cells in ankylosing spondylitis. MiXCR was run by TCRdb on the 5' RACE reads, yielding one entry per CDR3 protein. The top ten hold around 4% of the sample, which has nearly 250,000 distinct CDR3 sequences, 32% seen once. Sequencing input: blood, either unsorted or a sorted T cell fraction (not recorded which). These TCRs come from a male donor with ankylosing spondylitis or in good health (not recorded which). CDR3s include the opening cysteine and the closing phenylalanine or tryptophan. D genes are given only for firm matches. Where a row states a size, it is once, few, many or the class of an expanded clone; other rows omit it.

CDR3nt: TGCAGTGCACAGGACAGAATTAGCAATCAGCCCCAGCATTTT
CDR3aa: CSAQDRISNQPQHF
v_gene: TRBV20-1
abundance: few
j_gene: TRBJ1-5
d_gene: -

CDR3nt: TGCAGTGCTATCAATTCCCCTGAAGCTTTCTTT
CDR3aa: CSAINSPEAFF
v_gene: TRBV20-1
abundance: few
j_gene: TRBJ1-1
d_gene: -

CDR3nt: TGTGCCAGCACCAACTACGGGGGGCTCTTCAATCAGCCCCAGCATTTT
CDR3aa: CASTNYGGLFNQPQHF
v_gene: TRBV5-6
abundance: few
j_gene: TRBJ1-5
d_gene: -

CDR3nt: TGCAGTGCTAGAGGACTAGCCCACATTCAGTACTTC
CDR3aa: CSARGLAHIQYF
v_gene: TRBV20-1
abundance: -
j_gene: TRBJ2-4
d_gene: TRBD2

CDR3nt: TGCGCCAGCAGCCAGGGACGTCAAGAGACCCAGTACTTC
CDR3aa: CASSQGRQETQYF
v_gene: TRBV4-1
abundance: -
j_gene: TRBJ2-5
d_gene: -

CDR3nt: TGTGCCAGCAGTTTAGTCCAGCGGGGGACCGGGGAGCTGTTTTTT
CDR3aa: CASSLVQRGTGELFF
v_gene: TRBV12-3/TRBV12-4
abundance: -
j_gene: TRBJ2-2
d_gene: TRBD2

CDR3nt: TGCGCCAGCACCCAGCGGGTCGAACAGCGACTTAACTATGGCTACACCTTC
CDR3aa: CASTQRVEQRLNYGYTF
v_gene: TRBV10-1
abundance: -
j_gene: TRBJ1-2
d_gene: -

CDR3nt: TGTGCCAGCAGCGATCTAGTAGGGGAGACCCAGTACTTC
CDR3aa: CASSDLVGETQYF
v_gene: TRBV9
abundance: few
j_gene: TRBJ2-5
d_gene: -

CDR3nt: TGCGCCAGCAGCTTGCAGGGGACCCTTGCGAACACCGGGGAGCTGTTTTTT
CDR3aa: CASSLQGTLANTGELFF
v_gene: TRBV5-1
abundance: few
j_gene: TRBJ2-2
d_gene: -

CDR3nt: TGTGCCACCCAGGTCGCGGGTTACAATGAGCAGTTCTTC
CDR3aa: CATQVAGYNEQFF
v_gene: TRBV24-1
abundance: few
j_gene: TRBJ2-1
d_gene: -